Following are 24 T cell receptor beta chains from one sample sequenced in a study of shared clonotypes between healthy human individuals (TCRdb year 2020). The library was obtained by the immunoSEQ multiplex PCR assay. This immuneACCESS table, as held by TCRdb, lists in-frame sequences with V and J called but not all clones. Of the missing ones, under half trace to an unresolved V gene in checked studies; the others have no known cause. Recorded for this sample are 2 million to 2.5 million clones; more than 85% of them occurred a single time. Of the sample, 0.35% to 0.5% is held by the ten largest clones. The sample comprised naive CD4+ T cells from PBMCs. Sample cell subset or site, as interpreted from the label and publication: CD45RA+ positively selected. These receptors all come from a man aged 18 to 29 in good health. Some clones in this sample may be carry-over from other donors' samples.

Turning to this clone: Other DNA variants within this sample encode the same CDR3. This chain joins TRBV18 and TRBJ1-1; perhaps TRBD1 as D (6 bases). The CDR3 has 11 amino acids. V was clipped by 2 bases and J by 9 bases, with 7 bases between them. CDR1 and CDR2 (germline): KGHSH, LQKENI. CDR3: CASSPGGQAFF. Here the CDR3 DNA reads TGTGCCAGCTCACCAGGGGGCCAAGCTTTCTTT. Supplemented by reference TRBV18 and TRBJ1-1, the full variable domain reads NAGVMQNPRHLVRRRGQEARLRCSPMKGHSHVYWYRQLPEEGLKFMVYLQKENIIDESGMPKERFSAEFPKEGPSILRIQQVVRGDSAAYFCASSPGGQAFFGQGTRLTVV.

The rearrangement joins TRBV6-6 to TRBJ2-7; 13 nucleotides align to TRBD2. CDR3 length: 15 amino acids. Germline lookup yields CDR1 MNHNY and CDR2 SVGAGI (reference sequence). The junction had 4 bases not matched to a gene; V was cut back by 6 bases and J by 2 bases. The CDR3 DNA reads TGTGCCAGCAGCCAAACTAGCGGGAGGGCCTACGAGCAGTACTTC. Its translation: CASSQTSGRAYEQYF.

This chain joins TRBV18 and TRBJ1-1; the D gene is possibly TRBD1 (5 bases). CDR1 is KGHSH and CDR2 is LQKENI in the germline V gene. The CDR3 runs 15 residues. Trimming shortened V by 3 bases and J by 5 bases, and 16 bases separated the two germline ends. The CDR3 loop is CASSPDGARRTEAFF. In DNA form, the CDR3 reads TGTGCCAGCTCACCCGATGGGGCGCGGCGGACTGAAGCTTTCTTT.

The genes are TRBV30 and TRBJ2-1, with TRBD1 as a possible D gene (6 bases). V lost 0 bases and J 6 bases, leaving 21 bases between the germline ends. The CDR3 is made up of 17 amino acids. Germline CDR1 is GTSNPN and CDR2 is SVGIG (reference sequence). CDR3 DNA sequence: TGTGCCTGGAGTGTACGTTCGGGACAACAAATAATCAATGAGCAGTTCTTC. Translation gives CAWSVRSGQQIINEQFF.

This clone was counted a single time. The genes are TRBV29-1 and TRBJ1-3; 7 bases are a match to TRBD1. Germline loops: CDR1 SQVTM, CDR2 ANQGSEA. V dropped 7 bases and J dropped 4; count of bases not matched to a gene: 10. CDR3 length: 14 amino acids. As DNA, the CDR3 is TGCAGCGCACGACAGGGACAGTTAGGAAACACCATATATTTT. As protein: CSARQGQLGNTIYF.

This clone was picked up one time. The genes are TRBV11-2 and TRBJ1-2, with 7 bases identical to TRBD1. V gave up 5 bases and J gave up 4 bases; unmatched junction bases: 4. This CDR3 comprises 13 residues. CDR1 SGHAT and CDR2 FQNNGV come from the germline V gene. CDR3 sequence: CASSPDRIYGYTF. For the CDR3, the DNA is TGTGCCAGCAGCCCGGACAGGATCTATGGCTACACCTTC.

The J gene is TRBJ2-3, the V gene TRBV12-5; 8 positions match TRBD2. Germline V gene data show CDR1 as LGHNT and CDR2 as FRNRAP. The J segment lost 6 bases and the V segment lost 3 bases, leaving 5 bases of the junction unmatched. CDR3 size: 14 residues. This CDR3 is CASGLTGLADTQYF. The CDR3 DNA reads as TGTGCTAGTGGTTTAACCGGACTAGCCGATACGCAGTATTTT.

The table lists this clone with a few counts. The chain employs TRBV6-5 and TRBJ1-5; D is unresolved. Germline V gene lookup returns CDR1 MNHEY and CDR2 SVGAGI. CDR3 length equals 14 residues. V lost 0 bases to trimming and J lost 4 bases, with 7 bases between them. The CDR3 bases are TGTGCCAGCAGTTACTCGGTTACGAATCAGCCCCAGCATTTT. Translated: CASSYSVTNQPQHF.

This chain links TRBV7-6 with TRBJ1-5, with TRBD1 as a possible D gene (5 bases). The CDR3 spans 13 residues. The V end lost 2 bases, the J end lost 6 bases, and 8 bases lay between the germline ends. CDR1 is SGHVS, CDR2 FNYEAQ, per germline. The DNA of the CDR3 is TGTGCCAGCAGCTTAAGGGACGGTCAGCCCCAGCATTTT. Protein product: CASSLRDGQPQHF.

This chain joins TRBV11-2 and TRBJ2-5; D may correspond to TRBD1 or TRBD2 (5 bases each). CDR1 is SGHAT, CDR2 FQNNGV, per germline. CDR3 size: 12 residues. Trimming cost V 4 bases and J 5 bases, with 8 bases left between them. CDR3: CASSWWGETQYF. The DNA of the CDR3 is TGTGCCAGCAGCTGGTGGGGGGAGACCCAGTACTTC.

This rearrangement joins TRBV19 to TRBJ2-1; D is uncertain. CDR1 is LNHDA, CDR2 SQIVND, per germline (reference sequence). The CDR3 is made up of 16 amino acids. V shed 6 bases and J shed 0 bases, with 15 bases lying between them. The CDR3 coding sequence is TGTGCCAGTAGCACACGTTACTTCAGCTCCTACAATGAGCAGTTCTTC. Amino acids: CASSTRYFSSYNEQFF.

This sequence joins TRBV11-2 and TRBJ2-7; possible D gene TRBD2, 5 bases. Trimming shortened V by 1 base and J by 7 bases, and 8 bases separated the two germline ends. This CDR3 comprises 12 residues. Germline-derived CDR1 and CDR2 are SGHAT and FQNNGV. In DNA, the CDR3 is TGTGCCAGCAGCTTAGTGAGGGTAGAGCAGTACTTC. Translating gives CASSLVRVEQYF.

In DNA form, the CDR3 reads TGTGCCAGCAGTGACGGGGTGACTAATGAAAAACTGTTTTTT. It translates to CASSDGVTNEKLFF. The V call is TRBV6-4, the J call TRBJ1-4; D is unclear. This CDR3 has 14 amino acids. Germline loops: CDR1 MRHNA, CDR2 SNTAGT. V gave up 2 bases and J gave up 2 bases, with 6 bases separating them.

The rearrangement links TRBV18 to TRBJ2-5; TRBD1 agrees at 8 bases. The CDR3 is 16 residues long. With V trimmed by 5 bases and J by 5 bases, 13 bases remained unmatched. Germline V gives CDR1 KGHSH, CDR2 LQKENI. The CDR3 reads CASSSPGGRRLETQYF. DNA of the CDR3: TGTGCCAGCTCAAGCCCAGGGGGCCGGCGACTCGAGACCCAGTACTTC. Supplemented by reference TRBV18 and TRBJ2-5, the full variable domain reads NAGVMQNPRHLVRRRGQEARLRCSPMKGHSHVYWYRQLPEEGLKFMVYLQKENIIDESGMPKERFSAEFPKEGPSILRIQQVVRGDSAAYFCASSSPGGRRLETQYFGPGTRLLVL.

The gene calls are TRBV4-3 and TRBJ1-1, with D perhaps TRBD1 (5 bases). V gave up 1 base and J gave up 6 bases, with 15 bases separating them. Germline CDR1 reads LGHNA; CDR2 reads YSLEER. The CDR3 is made up of 15 amino acids. The CDR3 is CASSQVGTRLSEAFF. The CDR3 DNA sequence: TGCGCCAGCAGCCAAGTTGGGACCCGTCTTTCTGAAGCTTTCTTT.

This chain links TRBV27 with TRBJ1-4; TRBD1 matches 7 bases. The CDR3 sequence is 17 residues long. The junction had 14 bases not matched to a gene; V was cut back by 5 bases and J by 5 bases. From germline, CDR1 is MNHEY and CDR2 SMNVEV (reference sequence). CDR3 region: CASSTLAIGDRNEKLFF. The CDR3 bases are TGTGCCAGCAGTACGTTAGCAATAGGGGACAGAAATGAAAAACTGTTTTTT.

V gene TRBV9 combines with J gene TRBJ1-3; 9 bases map to TRBD1. The CDR3 loop spans 17 amino acids. Germline CDR1 reads SGDLS; CDR2 reads YYNGEE. V lost 3 bases to trimming and J lost 2 bases; unmatched junction nucleotides: 9. The CDR3 protein is CASSATTTGGTGNTIYF. The CDR3 DNA follows: TGTGCCAGCAGCGCGACCACGACAGGGGGAACTGGAAACACCATATATTTT.

This chain links TRBV19 with TRBJ2-1, with 10 bases matching TRBD1. The V gene end was trimmed by 4 bases and the J gene end by 2 bases; junction bases not matched to a gene: 8. The CDR3 has 17 amino acids. The germline V gene encodes CDR1 LNHDA and CDR2 SQIVND (reference sequence). The DNA for the CDR3 is TGTGCCAGTAGTACCTTCCCGGGACAGGGGACCTACAATGAGCAGTTCTTC. Encoded protein: CASSTFPGQGTYNEQFF. Full variable domain (rest looked up from reference TRBV19 and TRBJ2-1): DGGITQSPKYLFRKEGQNVTLSCEQNLNHDAMYWYRQDPGQGLRLIYYSQIVNDFQKGDIAEGYSVSREKKESFPLTVTSAQKNPTAFYLCASSTFPGQGTYNEQFFGPGTRLTVL.

On this clone itself: Other DNA sequences from this sample encode an identical CDR3 as well. The chain joins TRBV19 to TRBJ1-5; D unresolved. Germline V CDR1 and CDR2: LNHDA, SQIVND (reference sequence). Trimming cost V 3 bases and J 3 bases, with 6 bases left between them. This CDR3 spans 13 amino acids. The CDR3 DNA reads as TGTGCCAGTAGTATGCGGAACAATCAGCCCCAGCATTTT. This gives the protein CASSMRNNQPQHF.

The chain employs TRBV6-4 and TRBJ2-4, with 7 bases matching TRBD1. This CDR3 has 14 amino acids. Germline V gene lookup returns CDR1 MRHNA and CDR2 SNTAGT. V was pared by 4 bases and J by 8 bases, with 8 bases of the junction left unmatched. CDR3 sequence reads: CASSADRTGDIQYF. CDR3 sequence (DNA): TGTGCCAGCAGTGCTGATCGCACAGGGGACATTCAGTACTTC.

This chain links TRBV5-1 with TRBJ2-2; D call uncertain. V lost 4 bases and J lost 1, with 8 bases in between. Germline V gene data show CDR1 as SGHRS and CDR2 as YFSETQ. The CDR3 is 14 amino acids. CDR3 residues: CASSPARNTGELFF. The CDR3 DNA is TGCGCCAGCAGCCCGGCGAGGAACACCGGGGAGCTGTTTTTT.

The genes are TRBV27 and TRBJ1-2; TRBD1 matches 7 bases. CDR1 MNHEY and CDR2 SMNVEV come from the germline V gene (reference sequence). CDR3 size: 13 residues. V shed 6 bases, J shed 8 bases, and the junction held 9 bases outside the gene matches. CDR3: CASRPQGKGGYTF. CDR3 coding DNA: TGTGCCAGCAGACCACAGGGGAAAGGCGGCTACACCTTC.

The rearrangement joins TRBV6-5 to TRBJ2-7; TRBD2 matches 7 bases. The CDR3 is 15 residues long. V lost 2 bases to trimming and J lost 0 bases; unmatched junction nucleotides: 4. Germline CDR1 MNHEY, CDR2 SVGAGI. The CDR3 sequence: CASSYLPGGSYEQYF. CDR3 coding DNA: TGTGCCAGCAGTTACCTGCCGGGAGGCTCCTACGAGCAGTACTTC.

V usage is TRBV14 and J usage is TRBJ2-3; 14 bases align to TRBD2. The germline V gene encodes CDR1 SGHDN and CDR2 FVKESK. V lost 4 bases and J lost 2; bases outside the gene matches: 5. The CDR3 covers 17 residues. DNA of the CDR3: TGTGCCAGCAGCCCCGGGACTAGCGGGAGAGCCACAGATACGCAGTATTTT. Translation: CASSPGTSGRATDTQYF.